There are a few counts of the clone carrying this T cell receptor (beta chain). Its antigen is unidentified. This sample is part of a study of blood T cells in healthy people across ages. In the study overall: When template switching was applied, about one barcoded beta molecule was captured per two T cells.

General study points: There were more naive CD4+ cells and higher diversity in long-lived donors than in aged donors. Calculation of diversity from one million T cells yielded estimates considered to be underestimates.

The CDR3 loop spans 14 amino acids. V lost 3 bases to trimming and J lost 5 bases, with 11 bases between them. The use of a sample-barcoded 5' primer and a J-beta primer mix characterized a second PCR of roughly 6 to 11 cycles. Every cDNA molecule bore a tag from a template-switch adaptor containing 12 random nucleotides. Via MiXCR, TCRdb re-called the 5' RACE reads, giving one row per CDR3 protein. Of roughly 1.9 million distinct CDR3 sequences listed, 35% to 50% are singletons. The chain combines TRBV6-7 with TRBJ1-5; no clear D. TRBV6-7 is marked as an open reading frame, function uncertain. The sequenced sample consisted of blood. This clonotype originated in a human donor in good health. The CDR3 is CASSYEVGDQPQHF. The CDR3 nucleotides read TGTGCCAGCAGTTATGAGGTCGGGGATCAGCCCCAGCATTTT.